The TCR beta chain under discussion was sequenced for a study of blood T cell repertoires in COVID-19. In the study overall: The United States, Italy and Spain supplied acute and convalescent COVID-19 samples. Nucleic acid was either cDNA or gDNA, and it came from T cells, B-cell-depleted T cells, or PBMCs.

Followed longitudinally, the Seattle patients had been enrolled during active infection. V lost 0 bases and J lost 7, with 7 bases in between. Germline CDR1 reads MNHNS; CDR2 reads SASEGT. The CDR3 is made up of 13 amino acids. In the study's own analysis: For nucleated cells, counts were estimated from reference gene primer amplification. Repertoires were generated with immunoSEQ multiplex PCR, while TCRdb's copy carries only in-frame clones and drops some. The V and J calls and clone size come from that table; D and trimming were worked out from the DNA. The repertoire holds some 140,000 clones, with about 85% as singletons.

J is TRBJ1-5 and V is TRBV6-1, with D uncertain. The clonotype originates from a man in his fifties or sixties with COVID-19, enrolled during active disease. The source material was peripheral blood. The CDR3 sequence: CASSEAEGQPQHF. For the CDR3, the DNA is TGTGCCAGCAGTGAAGCGGAGGGCCAGCCCCAGCATTTT.